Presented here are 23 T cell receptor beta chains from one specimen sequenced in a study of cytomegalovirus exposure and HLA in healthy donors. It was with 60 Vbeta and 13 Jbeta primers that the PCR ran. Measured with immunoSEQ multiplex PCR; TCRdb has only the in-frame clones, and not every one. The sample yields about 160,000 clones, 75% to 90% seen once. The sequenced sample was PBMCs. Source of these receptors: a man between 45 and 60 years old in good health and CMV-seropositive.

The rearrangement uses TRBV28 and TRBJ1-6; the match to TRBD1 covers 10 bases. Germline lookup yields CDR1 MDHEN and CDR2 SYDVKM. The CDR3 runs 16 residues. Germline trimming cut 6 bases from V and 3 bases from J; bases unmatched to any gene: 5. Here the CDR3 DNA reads TGTGCCAGCAGGACGGGACAGGGGTTCTATAATTCACCCCTCCACTTT. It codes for CASRTGQGFYNSPLHF.

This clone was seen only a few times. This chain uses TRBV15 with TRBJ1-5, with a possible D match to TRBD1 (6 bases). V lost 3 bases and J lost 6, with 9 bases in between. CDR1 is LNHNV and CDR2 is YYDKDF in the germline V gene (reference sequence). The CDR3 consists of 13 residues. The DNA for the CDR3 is TGTGCCACCAGCAGCGGGGGGCTTCAGCCCCAGCATTTT. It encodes CATSSGGLQPQHF. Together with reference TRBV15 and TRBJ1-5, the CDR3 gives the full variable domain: DAMVIQNPRYQVTQFGKPVTLSCSQTLNHNVMYWYQQKSSQAPKLLFHYYDKDFNNEADTPDNFQSRRPNTSFCFLDIRSPGLGDTAMYLCATSSGGLQPQHFGDGTRLSIL.

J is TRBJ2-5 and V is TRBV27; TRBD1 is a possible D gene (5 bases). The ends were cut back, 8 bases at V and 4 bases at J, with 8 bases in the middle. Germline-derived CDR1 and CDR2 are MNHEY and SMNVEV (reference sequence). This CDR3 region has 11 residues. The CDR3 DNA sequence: TGTGCCAGCGAGCAGGGAGAGACCCAGTACTTC. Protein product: CASEQGETQYF.

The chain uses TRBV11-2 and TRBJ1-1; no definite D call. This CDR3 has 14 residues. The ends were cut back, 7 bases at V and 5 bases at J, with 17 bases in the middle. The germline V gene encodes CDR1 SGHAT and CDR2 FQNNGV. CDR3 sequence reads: CASTRSGEGTEAFF. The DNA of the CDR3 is TGTGCCAGCACCCGGAGCGGGGAGGGAACTGAAGCTTTCTTT.

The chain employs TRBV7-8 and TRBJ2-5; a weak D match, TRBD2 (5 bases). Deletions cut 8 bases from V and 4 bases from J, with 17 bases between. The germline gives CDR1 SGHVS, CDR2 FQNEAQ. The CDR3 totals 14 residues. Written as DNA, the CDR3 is TGTGCCAGCTCCATGTTGCGGGCCGGAGAGACCCAGTACTTC. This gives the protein CASSMLRAGETQYF.

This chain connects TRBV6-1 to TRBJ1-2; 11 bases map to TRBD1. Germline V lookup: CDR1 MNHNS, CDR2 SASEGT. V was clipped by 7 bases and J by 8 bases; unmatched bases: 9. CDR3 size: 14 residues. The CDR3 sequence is CASTAVGQGGGYTF. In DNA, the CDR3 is TGTGCCAGCACCGCAGTGGGACAGGGGGGGGGCTACACCTTC.

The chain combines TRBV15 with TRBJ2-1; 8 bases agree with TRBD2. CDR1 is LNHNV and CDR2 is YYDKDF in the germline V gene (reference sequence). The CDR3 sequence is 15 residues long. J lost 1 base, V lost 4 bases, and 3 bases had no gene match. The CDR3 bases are TGTGCCACCAGCAAAACTAGCGGATCCTACAATGAGCAGTTCTTC. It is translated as CATSKTSGSYNEQFF.

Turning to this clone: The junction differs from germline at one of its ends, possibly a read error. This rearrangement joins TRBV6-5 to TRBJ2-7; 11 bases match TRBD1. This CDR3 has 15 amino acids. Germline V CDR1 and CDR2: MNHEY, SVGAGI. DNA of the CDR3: TGTGCCAGCAGTTACTCGATAGGACAGGGGGCAGAGCCGTACTTC. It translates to CASSYSIGQGAEPYF.

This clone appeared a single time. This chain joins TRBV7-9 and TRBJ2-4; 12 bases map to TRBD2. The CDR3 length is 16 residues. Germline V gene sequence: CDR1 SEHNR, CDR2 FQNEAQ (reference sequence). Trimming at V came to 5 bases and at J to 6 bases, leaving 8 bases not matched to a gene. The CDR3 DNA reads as TGTGCCAGCAGCCCCCGGACTAGCGGGGATATAAACATTCAGTACTTC. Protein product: CASSPRTSGDINIQYF.

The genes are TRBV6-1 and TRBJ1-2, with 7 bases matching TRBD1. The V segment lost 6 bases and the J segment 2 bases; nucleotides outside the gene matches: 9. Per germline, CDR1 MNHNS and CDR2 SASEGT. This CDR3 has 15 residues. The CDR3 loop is CASRIQGSPNYGYTF. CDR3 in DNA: TGTGCCAGCAGAATACAGGGGTCCCCAAACTATGGCTACACCTTC.

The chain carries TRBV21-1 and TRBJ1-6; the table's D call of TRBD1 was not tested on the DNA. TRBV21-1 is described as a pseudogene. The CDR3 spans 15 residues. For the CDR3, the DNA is TGTGCCAGCAGCAAAGCGAACAGGGGAAGTTCACCCCTCCACTTT. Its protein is CASSKANRGSSPLHF.

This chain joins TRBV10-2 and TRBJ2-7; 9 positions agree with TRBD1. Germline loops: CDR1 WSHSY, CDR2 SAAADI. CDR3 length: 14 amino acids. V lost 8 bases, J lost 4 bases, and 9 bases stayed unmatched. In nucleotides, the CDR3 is TGCGCCAGCGTTGGGGGGACAGGGCCATACGAGCAGTACTTC. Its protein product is CASVGGTGPYEQYF.

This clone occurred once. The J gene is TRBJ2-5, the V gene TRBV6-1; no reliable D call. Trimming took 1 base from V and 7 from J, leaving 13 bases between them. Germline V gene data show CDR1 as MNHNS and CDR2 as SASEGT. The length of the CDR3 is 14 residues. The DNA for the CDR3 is TGTGCCAGCAGTGAAGTACCCAACTATGGGACCCAGTACTTC. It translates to CASSEVPNYGTQYF.

The DNA of the CDR3 is TGTGCCTGGGGGAGACAGGGCTACGAGCAGTACTTC. Amino acids: CAWGRQGYEQYF. This sequence joins TRBV30 and TRBJ2-7; 7 bases map to TRBD1. CDR1 is GTSNPN, CDR2 SVGIG, per germline (reference sequence). V shed 5 bases, J shed 3 bases, and the junction held 4 bases outside the gene matches. CDR3 length equals 12 residues.

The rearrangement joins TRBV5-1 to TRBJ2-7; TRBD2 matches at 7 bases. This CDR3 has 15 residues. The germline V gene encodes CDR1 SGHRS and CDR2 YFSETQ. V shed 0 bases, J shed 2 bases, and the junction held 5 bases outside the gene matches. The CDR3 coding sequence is TGCGCCAGCAGCTTGGCGGCTAGCGGAACCTACGAGCAGTACTTC. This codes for CASSLAASGTYEQYF.

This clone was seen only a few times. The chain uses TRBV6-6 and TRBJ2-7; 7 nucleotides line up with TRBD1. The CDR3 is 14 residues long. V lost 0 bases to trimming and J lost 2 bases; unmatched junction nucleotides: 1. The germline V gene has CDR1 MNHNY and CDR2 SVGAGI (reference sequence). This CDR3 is CASSYSQGPYEQYF. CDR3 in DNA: TGTGCCAGCAGTTACTCACAGGGGCCCTACGAGCAGTACTTC.

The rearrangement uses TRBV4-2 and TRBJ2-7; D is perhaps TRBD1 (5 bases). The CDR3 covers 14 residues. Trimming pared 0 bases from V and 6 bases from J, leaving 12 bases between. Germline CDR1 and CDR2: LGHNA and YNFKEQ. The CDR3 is CASSQEDTGSEQYF. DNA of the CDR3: TGTGCCAGCAGCCAAGAGGATACAGGATCCGAGCAGTACTTC.

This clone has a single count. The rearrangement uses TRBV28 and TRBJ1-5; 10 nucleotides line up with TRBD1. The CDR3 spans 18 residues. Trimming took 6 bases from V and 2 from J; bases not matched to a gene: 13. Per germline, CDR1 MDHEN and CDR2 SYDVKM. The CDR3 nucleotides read TGTGCCAGCAGCGGCCGCGACAGGGGGCTAGACGGCAATCAGCCCCAGCATTTT. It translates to CASSGRDRGLDGNQPQHF.

The CDR3 sequence: CASSEQDRPLSPLSTEAFF. CDR3 DNA sequence: TGTGCCAGCAGTGAACAGGACAGACCTTTATCCCCCTTGTCCACTGAAGCTTTCTTT. The chain recombines TRBV6-1 with TRBJ1-1; D perhaps matches TRBD1 (6 bases). The CDR3 loop spans 19 amino acids. The germline gives CDR1 MNHNS, CDR2 SASEGT. The V and J ends lost 2 bases and 4 bases respectively, with 26 bases between them.

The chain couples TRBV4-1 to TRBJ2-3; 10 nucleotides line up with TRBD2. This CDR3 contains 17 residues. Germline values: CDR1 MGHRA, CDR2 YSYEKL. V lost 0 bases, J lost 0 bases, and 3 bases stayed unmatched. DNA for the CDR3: TGCGCCAGCAGCCAAGAGACTAGCGGGCTTAGCACAGATACGCAGTATTTT. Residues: CASSQETSGLSTDTQYF.

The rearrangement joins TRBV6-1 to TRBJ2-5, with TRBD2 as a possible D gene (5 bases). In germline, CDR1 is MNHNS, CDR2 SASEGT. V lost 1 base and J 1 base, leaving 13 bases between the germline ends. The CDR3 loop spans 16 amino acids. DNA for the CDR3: TGTGCCAGCAGTGAAGTTGGAACGGGAAGCCAAGAGACCCAGTACTTC. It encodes CASSEVGTGSQETQYF.

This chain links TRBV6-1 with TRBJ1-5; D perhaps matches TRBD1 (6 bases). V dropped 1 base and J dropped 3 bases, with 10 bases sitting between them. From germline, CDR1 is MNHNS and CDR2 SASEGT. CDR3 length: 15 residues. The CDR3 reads CASSEDPGANQPQHF. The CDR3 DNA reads TGTGCCAGCAGTGAAGACCCAGGGGCCAATCAGCCCCAGCATTTT.

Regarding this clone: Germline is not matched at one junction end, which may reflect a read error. CDR3 sequence reads: CSSTTTSGSYEQYF. Written as DNA, the CDR3 is TGTTCCAGCACCACGACTAGCGGGAGTTACGAGCAGTACTTC. The rearrangement uses TRBV7-9 and TRBJ2-7, with TRBD2 matching over 12 bases. The CDR3 covers 14 residues. Germline values: CDR1 SEHNR, CDR2 FQNEAQ (reference sequence). Filled out from reference TRBV7-9 and TRBJ2-7, the complete variable domain reads DTGVSQNPRHKITKRGQNVTFRCDPISEHNRLYWYRQTLGQGPEFLTYFQNEAQLEKSRLLSDRFSAERPKGSFSTLEIQRTEQGDSAMYLCSSTTTSGSYEQYFGPGTRLTVT.